One sample yielded the 26 T cell receptor beta chains listed below, sequenced in a study of blood T cell repertoires in COVID-19. TCRdb's table, derived via immunoSEQ multiplex PCR, lists solely in-frame clones and lacks some. Of around 200,000 clones listed, 80% to 90% are singletons. The sample consisted of PBMCs or T cells enriched from blood (not recorded which). These TCRs come from a woman aged 25 to 39 who had been exposed to COVID-19.

V usage is TRBV11-2 and J usage is TRBJ2-7; 7 nucleotides match TRBD1. The germline CDR1 and CDR2 sequences are SGHAT and FQNNGV. This CDR3 is 12 amino acids long. The V segment lost 6 bases and the J segment 5 bases; nucleotides outside the gene matches: 4. The CDR3 loop reads CASSHRGHEQYF. CDR3 bases: TGTGCCAGCAGTCACAGGGGCCACGAGCAGTACTTC.

The chain joins TRBV19 to TRBJ2-7, with 10 bases fitting TRBD2. This CDR3 is built from 14 residues. The junction had 3 bases not matched to a gene; V was cut back by 5 bases and J by 2 bases. Germline V CDR1 and CDR2: LNHDA, SQIVND (reference sequence). Here the CDR3 DNA reads TGTGCCAGTAGTCCCGGACTAGCGGCCTACGAGCAGTACTTC. It codes for CASSPGLAAYEQYF.

The V gene is TRBV19, the J gene TRBJ2-7, with D tentatively TRBD2 (5 bases). The V gene lost 1 base and the J gene lost 2 bases, with 12 bases spanning the gap. CDR3 length equals 15 residues. Germline V gene data show CDR1 as LNHDA and CDR2 as SQIVND (reference sequence). CDR3 protein: CASSIAFGVTYEQYF. CDR3 sequence (DNA): TGTGCCAGTAGTATAGCTTTCGGGGTAACCTACGAGCAGTACTTC.

This chain joins TRBV5-1 and TRBJ1-4, with TRBD1 as a possible D gene (6 bases). CDR1 and CDR2 (germline): SGHRS, YFSETQ. V dropped 2 bases and J dropped 8 bases, with 13 bases sitting between them. This CDR3 has 14 residues. In DNA form, the CDR3 reads TGCGCCAGCAGCTTCGGCAGGGGACGAGAAAAACTGTTTTTT. Its translation is CASSFGRGREKLFF.

Notes on this clone: One end of the junction varies from germline; a read error may be responsible. The chain employs TRBV18 and TRBJ2-1, with unresolved D. The CDR3 extends over 14 amino acids. Per germline, CDR1 KGHSH and CDR2 LQKENI. The CDR3 loop is CASSPPALTQLPLF. CDR3 DNA: TGTGCCAGCTCACCACCCGCATTAACTCAACTACCCCTCTTC.

V usage is TRBV3-1 (or the pseudogene TRBV3-2) and J usage is TRBJ1-2; D is uncertain. Trimming took off 1 base at V and 0 bases at J, with 9 bases between the two ends. Germline-derived CDR1 and CDR2 are LGHDT and YNNKEL (reference sequence). The CDR3 has 15 amino acids. CDR3 sequence (DNA): TGTGCCAGCAGCCAAGGGAGGCTTACTAACTATGGCTACACCTTC. Translation gives CASSQGRLTNYGYTF.

This chain uses TRBV10-1 with TRBJ2-3, with TRBD1 as a possible D gene (7 bases). V dropped 6 bases and J dropped 1 base, with 11 bases sitting between them. Germline V gives CDR1 WNHNN, CDR2 SYGVQD (reference sequence). This CDR3 is 14 amino acids long. The CDR3 loop reads CASSRGEGTDTQYF. The CDR3 DNA reads TGCGCCAGCAGCAGGGGGGAAGGCACAGATACGCAGTATTTT.

This clone was seen a few times. The genes are TRBV27 and TRBJ1-2; D ambiguous. Germline V gives CDR1 MNHEY, CDR2 SMNVEV (reference sequence). Trimming took 3 bases from V and 7 from J, leaving 12 bases between them. The CDR3 consists of 13 residues. CDR3 in amino acids: CASSFSPKSGYTF. CDR3 sequence (DNA): TGTGCCAGCAGTTTCTCTCCGAAGAGTGGCTACACCTTC.

The CDR3: CASSLASSGGLYEQYF. The CDR3 coding sequence is TGTGCCAGCAGCTTAGCCTCCAGCGGGGGCCTCTACGAGCAGTACTTC. This chain links TRBV11-2 with TRBJ2-7; TRBD2 aligns across 8 bases. Germline CDR1 reads SGHAT; CDR2 reads FQNNGV. The CDR3 sequence is 16 residues long. V trimming: 1 base; J trimming: 3 bases; junction bases outside the gene matches: 8. Looking up the rest from reference TRBV11-2 and TRBJ2-7 gives the full variable domain: EAGVAQSPRYKIIEKRQSVAFWCNPISGHATLYWYQQILGQGPKLLIQFQNNGVVDDSQLPKDRFSAERLKGVDSTLKIQPAKLEDSAVYLCASSLASSGGLYEQYFGPGTRLTVT.

The rearrangement uses TRBV5-6 and TRBJ1-2, with 11 positions matching TRBD1. Trimming removed 4 bases from V and 7 bases from J; junction bases left unmatched: 3. The CDR3 has 13 residues. Germline V gene data show CDR1 as SGHDT and CDR2 as YYEEEE. The CDR3 is CASSPDRGRGYTF. Here the CDR3 DNA reads TGTGCCAGCAGCCCGGACAGGGGGCGTGGCTACACCTTC.

The chain recombines TRBV3-1 (or the pseudogene TRBV3-2) with TRBJ1-2, with D perhaps TRBD1 (5 bases). The length of the CDR3 is 16 residues. Germline V lookup: CDR1 LGHDT, CDR2 YNNKEL (reference sequence). The V end lost 6 bases, the J end lost 2 bases, and 19 bases lay between the germline ends. The CDR3 region is CASRGGIREVNYGYTF. The CDR3 DNA sequence: TGTGCCAGCAGGGGGGGGATTCGGGAGGTAAACTATGGCTACACCTTC.

This chain connects TRBV28 to TRBJ2-7, with TRBD1 as a possible D gene (5 bases). CDR3 size: 14 residues. The germline V and J ends were trimmed by 5 bases and 5 bases, with 16 bases remaining between them. Germline V gene data show CDR1 as MDHEN and CDR2 as SYDVKM. This CDR3 is CASSPIGWGDEQYF. In DNA form, the CDR3 reads TGTGCCAGCAGTCCGATTGGGTGGGGCGACGAGCAGTACTTC.

The chain joins TRBV2 to TRBJ1-5; a weak D match, TRBD1 (6 bases). The CDR3 sequence is 21 residues long. Germline V gene sequence: CDR1 SNHLY, CDR2 FYNNEI. Trimming stripped 3 bases from V and 1 base from J, with 28 bases between. In DNA, the CDR3 is TGTGCCAGCAGTGATATCTACAGGGCCCCTGGGGTTCGGGTAAGCAATCAGCCCCAGCATTTT. Translated: CASSDIYRAPGVRVSNQPQHF.

This clone was counted only a few times. This rearrangement joins TRBV24-1 to TRBJ1-5; perhaps TRBD1 as D (6 bases). Trimming pared 4 bases from V and 7 bases from J, leaving 13 bases between. The CDR3 is 14 residues long. CDR1 is KGHDR and CDR2 is SFDVKD in the germline V gene. Here the CDR3 reads CATSEPQGNQPQHF. CDR3 coding DNA: TGTGCCACCAGTGAACCACAGGGAAACCAGCCCCAGCATTTT.

This chain joins TRBV24-1 and TRBJ2-3; TRBD2 agrees at 11 bases. The germline gives CDR1 KGHDR, CDR2 SFDVKD. CDR3 length: 16 amino acids. J lost 3 bases, V lost 7 bases, and 8 bases had no gene match. This chain's CDR3 is CATSPIAGGKTDTQYF. In nucleotides, the CDR3 is TGTGCCACCAGCCCAATAGCGGGGGGGAAGACAGATACGCAGTATTTT.

J is TRBJ2-1 and V is TRBV5-1, with TRBD2 identical over 7 bases. The CDR3 runs 15 residues. Looked up from germline, CDR1 is SGHRS and CDR2 is YFSETQ. V was pared by 0 bases and J by 7 bases, with 7 bases of the junction left unmatched. The CDR3 DNA sequence: TGCGCCAGCAGCTTGGAATTGGGGGGGTGGAATGAGCAGTTCTTC. It yields the protein CASSLELGGWNEQFF.

The chain carries TRBV2 and TRBJ1-2; D is possibly TRBD1 (5 bases). V was trimmed by 5 bases and J by 2 bases, leaving 12 bases between them. Germline CDR1 and CDR2: SNHLY and FYNNEI. The CDR3 spans 14 residues. CDR3 nucleotide sequence: TGTGCCAGCAGTCGCTCGGGGGGAAACTATGGCTACACCTTC. This gives the protein CASSRSGGNYGYTF.

The V and J genes are TRBV5-1 and TRBJ1-1, with D maybe TRBD1 (5 bases). V lost 1 base to trimming and J lost 0 bases, with 16 bases between them. Germline values: CDR1 SGHRS, CDR2 YFSETQ. The CDR3 consists of 17 residues. The CDR3 here is CASSLTYGGYVNTEAFF. CDR3 bases: TGCGCCAGCAGCTTGACCTATGGGGGGTACGTGAACACTGAAGCTTTCTTT.

This chain uses TRBV6-4 with TRBJ1-1; 8 bases align to TRBD1. The V gene end was trimmed by 6 bases and the J gene end by 4 bases; junction bases not matched to a gene: 7. Germline V gives CDR1 MRHNA, CDR2 SNTAGT. This CDR3 has 14 amino acids. DNA for the CDR3: TGTGCCAGCAGCCCACAGGGGGAGGGCACTGAAGCTTTCTTT. Protein product: CASSPQGEGTEAFF.

The CDR3: CASSTQGSLDGYTF. In nucleotides, the CDR3 is TGTGCCAGCAGCACACAGGGGAGTCTGGATGGCTACACCTTC. The rearrangement uses TRBV2 and TRBJ1-2; 7 bases are a match to TRBD1. Trimming cost V 6 bases and J 6 bases; bases outside gene matches: 10. The CDR3 extends over 14 amino acids. Germline CDR1 SNHLY, CDR2 FYNNEI.

This chain joins TRBV27 and TRBJ1-5; no reliable D call. CDR3 length: 14 residues. The V gene's germline CDR1 is MNHEY and CDR2 SMNVEV (reference sequence). Trimming shortened V by 5 bases and J by 9 bases, and 17 bases separated the two germline ends. CDR3 in amino acids: CASSPYMGPRPQHF. CDR3 DNA: TGTGCCAGCAGTCCCTACATGGGCCCCCGGCCCCAGCATTTT.

This sequence joins TRBV4-1 and TRBJ1-5, with D uncertain. The CDR3 runs to 17 residues. V was pared by 0 bases and J by 2 bases, with 14 bases between. In germline, CDR1 is MGHRA, CDR2 YSYEKL. Here the CDR3 reads CASSQEGGRSGNQPQHF. The CDR3 DNA reads TGCGCCAGCAGCCAAGAAGGTGGGAGGTCAGGCAATCAGCCCCAGCATTTT.

This clone was seen more than once but under ten times. The chain uses TRBV30 and TRBJ1-2, with D possibly TRBD1 on 6 matching bases. The germline V and J ends were trimmed by 4 bases and 0 bases, with 18 bases remaining between them. This CDR3 comprises 16 residues. Germline-derived CDR1 and CDR2 are GTSNPN and SVGIG (reference sequence). CDR3 protein: CAWIGTRGIANYGYTF. The CDR3 DNA reads as TGTGCCTGGATCGGGACAAGGGGAATAGCTAACTATGGCTACACCTTC.

There are many counts of this clone. This chain connects TRBV2 to TRBJ2-7; 8 bases match TRBD1. The CDR3 has 14 amino acids. Germline CDR1 SNHLY, CDR2 FYNNEI. V shed 6 bases, J shed 2 bases, and the junction held 6 bases outside the gene matches. This CDR3 reads CASSLDRAAYEQYF. CDR3 DNA: TGTGCCAGCAGCCTGGACAGGGCGGCCTACGAGCAGTACTTC.

V is TRBV19 and J is TRBJ2-1, with D tentatively TRBD1 (5 bases). The V end lost 7 bases, the J end lost 3 bases, and 22 bases lay between the germline ends. From germline, CDR1 is LNHDA and CDR2 SQIVND (reference sequence). CDR3 length: 17 amino acids. CDR3 protein: CASKAQFAGSGYNEQFF. CDR3 DNA sequence: TGTGCCAGTAAAGCACAGTTCGCAGGGTCGGGCTACAATGAGCAGTTCTTC.

V gene TRBV3-1 (or the pseudogene TRBV3-2) combines with J gene TRBJ1-2; TRBD1 agrees at 11 bases. The CDR3 is 15 amino acids. Germline assignment: CDR1 LGHDT and CDR2 YNNKEL (reference sequence). The ends lost 1 base at V and 8 bases at J; junction bases unmatched: 6. The CDR3 DNA is TGTGCCAGCAGCCAAGGTGGACAGGGGGCGCGAGGCTACACCTTC. This translates into CASSQGGQGARGYTF.